These T cell receptor beta chains were read from a single sample in a study of T cell responses to AZD1222 COVID-19 vaccine. Data came from immunoSEQ multiplex PCR; TCRdb stores just in-frame clones and leaves some out. The repertoire holds roughly 100,000 clones, with approximately 86% as singletons. The sequencing used peripheral blood, collected 28 days after the second dose of the MenACWY control vaccine. All receptors come from an adult who received the MenACWY meningococcal vaccine as a control. Each CDR3 is given with its conserved first and last residue. The D gene is left open where the match is weak. Where a row states a size, it is once, few, many or the class of an expanded clone; other rows omit it.

TRBV7-2	TRBJ1-2	NA	TRBD1	TGTGCCAGCAGCCATGGACGACAGGGGAACTATGGCTACACCTTC	CASSHGRQGNYGYTF
TRBV6-1	TRBJ2-3	NA	TRBD2	TGTGCCAGCAGTGATCTGGCGGGGGGGACGGATACGCAGTATTTT	CASSDLAGGTDTQYF
TRBV6-5	TRBJ1-6	NA	NA	TGTGCCAGCAGTTACTCGGACGGGGGAGTCGTTTCACCCCTCCACTTT	CASSYSDGGVVSPLHF
TRBV5-1	TRBJ1-1	NA	NA	TGCGCCAGCAGCCTTGGAGGGGATTCACGTGAAGCTTTCTTT	CASSLGGDSREAFF
TRBV4-2	TRBJ1-2	NA	TRBD1	TGTGCCAGCAGCCCCCGGGACAGGGGGGCGAGGGGCTACACCTTC	CASSPRDRGARGYTF
TRBV28	TRBJ2-5	NA	NA	TGTGCCAGCAGTTTATTCCCTGAGACCCAGTACTTC	CASSLFPETQYF
TRBV4-1	TRBJ2-3	NA	NA	TGCGCCAGCAGCCAATGGGCAGGGATCCCGTATTTT	CASSQWAGIPYF
TRBV5-1	TRBJ1-1	NA	TRBD1	TGCGCCAGCAGCCCACAGGGGATGGGCACTGAAGCTTTCTTT	CASSPQGMGTEAFF
TRBV5-1	TRBJ1-1	NA	NA	TGCGCCAGTAGATCGAAAATGAACACTGAAGCTTTCTTT	CASRSKMNTEAFF
TRBV18	TRBJ2-1	NA	NA	TGTGCCAGCTCACCTGTCACAGGCTACCGAGGGGAGCAGTTCTTC	CASSPVTGYRGEQFF
TRBV7-2	TRBJ1-6	NA	NA	TGTGCCAGCAGCTTAGAGAGGGGTTCACCCCTCCACTTT	CASSLERGSPLHF
TRBV6-2/TRBV6-3	TRBJ2-5	NA	NA	TGTGCCAGCAGTTACTCCCTGACAGAGACCCAGTACTTC	CASSYSLTETQYF
TRBV28	TRBJ2-5	once	NA	TGTGCCAGCAGTTTAAATATCCTACAAGAGACCCAGTACTTC	CASSLNILQETQYF
TRBV3-1/TRBV3-2	TRBJ1-2	NA	NA	TGTGCCAGCAGCCAAGCCCAAGCTACTGGCTACACCTTC	CASSQAQATGYTF
TRBV5-1	TRBJ1-1	few	NA	TGCGCCAGCAGCTTGGAGGCAGCCTACACTGAAGCTTTCTTT	CASSLEAAYTEAFF
TRBV7-9	TRBJ2-3	NA	NA	TGTGCCAGCAGCTTAGCGGGCGGGTTAGATACGCAGTATTTT	CASSLAGGLDTQYF
TRBV3-1/TRBV3-2	TRBJ1-6	NA	TRBD1	TGTGCCAGCAGCCAAGAAAAGAAAGGGGGCATTTCACCCCTCCACTTT	CASSQEKKGGISPLHF
TRBV11-1	TRBJ1-1	few	TRBD1	TGTGCCAGCAGCTTACAGGGGGCTGTTTACAACACTGAAGCTTTCTTT	CASSLQGAVYNTEAFF
TRBV7-2	TRBJ2-5	NA	TRBD2	TGTGCCAGCAGCCCACGGCGGGGGGGCTCCGAGACCCAGTACTTC	CASSPRRGGSETQYF
TRBV4-1	TRBJ2-7	NA	NA	TGCGCCAGCAGCCAAGAGATAATCACGGCCTACGAGCAGTACTTC	CASSQEIITAYEQYF
TRBV2	TRBJ1-1	NA	NA	TGTGCCAGCAGTGATTCACACCGGATACCGAACACTGAAGCTTTCTTT	CASSDSHRIPNTEAFF
TRBV18	TRBJ1-1	once	TRBD1	TGTGCCAGCTCACCCCCCGGGACAGCGAACACTGAAGCTTTCTTT	CASSPPGTANTEAFF
TRBV5-1	TRBJ1-2	NA	NA	TGCGCCAGCAGCTTGGAGGGGCAGGGATCAGATGGCTACACCTTC	CASSLEGQGSDGYTF
TRBV20-1	TRBJ2-5	NA	NA	TGCAGTGCTAGTTATAACACCCAAGAGACCCAGTACTTC	CSASYNTQETQYF
TRBV14	TRBJ2-7	NA	TRBD2	TGTGCCAGCAGCCATCAGCGGGGGGATATTTACGAGCAGTACTTC	CASSHQRGDIYEQYF
TRBV4-1	TRBJ2-7	NA	NA	TGCGCCAGCAGCCAAGCCGCGGGACAGTCCTACGAGCAGTACTTC	CASSQAAGQSYEQYF
TRBV19	TRBJ1-5	NA	TRBD1	TGTGCCAGTAGTTTCGACCCGAGACAGGGGAGGGTTAGCAATCAGCCCCAGCATTTT	CASSFDPRQGRVSNQPQHF
TRBV4-2	TRBJ2-7	few	NA	TGTGCCAGCAGCCACCCGGACGCGGGACGGACCGTAGAGCAGTACTTC	CASSHPDAGRTVEQYF
TRBV2	TRBJ2-7	NA	TRBD2	TGTGCCAGCAGAGCTTATGGGGGGGCCTACGAGCAGTACTTC	CASRAYGGAYEQYF
TRBV7-2	TRBJ1-1	NA	NA	TGTGCCAGCAGCCCTCAGGGATTCAGCACTGAAGCTTTCTTT	CASSPQGFSTEAFF
TRBV6-2/TRBV6-3	TRBJ1-5	once	NA	TGTGCCAGCAGCCCCTCCTCGGATTTTCAGCATTTT	CASSPSSDFQHF
TRBV7-3	TRBJ2-3	NA	NA	TGTGCCAGCTCGAAGGCGGGGGCCACAGATACGCAGTATTTT	CASSKAGATDTQYF
TRBV5-6	TRBJ1-1	NA	TRBD1	TGTGCCAGCAGCTTATTAGGACAGGATGAAGCTTTCTTT	CASSLLGQDEAFF
TRBV27	TRBJ2-3	NA	NA	TGTGCCAGCAGTATCAGGGGGACTTACACAGATACGCAGTATTTT	CASSIRGTYTDTQYF
TRBV7-8	TRBJ1-1	NA	TRBD1	TGTGCCAGCAGCCCCGGACAGGGTAAATTTGAAGCTTTCTTT	CASSPGQGKFEAFF
TRBV4-3	TRBJ1-3	NA	NA	TGCGCCAGCAGCCAAGATGGCCAGGGGCCTGGAAACACCATATATTTT	CASSQDGQGPGNTIYF
TRBV19	TRBJ2-7	few	NA	TGTGCCAGTAGTAAGGGCAGGGATGGGTCCTACGAGCAGTACTTC	CASSKGRDGSYEQYF
TRBV2	TRBJ2-3	NA	NA	TGTGCCAGCAGTGATCAGGCGTCAGATACGCAGTATTTT	CASSDQASDTQYF
TRBV18	TRBJ2-5	NA	NA	TGTGCCAGCTCAACAGGTCCCGGCGGGACCCAGTACTTC	CASSTGPGGTQYF
TRBV6-1	TRBJ2-7	once	NA	TGTGCCAGCAGTGAGGGGGTAGGGGTCGAGCAGTACTTC	CASSEGVGVEQYF
TRBV19	TRBJ2-2	NA	NA	TGTGCCAGTAGTATAGGGTCCGGGGAGCTGTTTTTT	CASSIGSGELFF
TRBV7-9	TRBJ2-2	NA	NA	TGTGCCAGCAGCCCGGGGAACTGGAACACCGGGGAGCTGTTTTTT	CASSPGNWNTGELFF
TRBV9	TRBJ1-4	few	NA	TGTGCCAGCAGCGTAGGGTCGGGGAGCGCTGAAAAACTGTTTTTT	CASSVGSGSAEKLFF
TRBV27	TRBJ2-7	NA	NA	TGTGCCAGCAGTTTATCCTTCCGGGGCGATTACGAGCAGTACTTC	CASSLSFRGDYEQYF
TRBV7-9	TRBJ2-5	NA	TRBD2	TGTGCCAGCAGCGTTAGACGGGGGGACCAAGAGACCCAGTACTTC	CASSVRRGDQETQYF
TRBV30	TRBJ2-7	NA	TRBD2	TGTGCCTGGAGTGTAGAACGACTAGCGGGTGCCTACGAGCAGTACTTC	CAWSVERLAGAYEQYF
TRBV4-3	TRBJ1-6	NA	TRBD1	TGCGCCAGCAGTAGTCAGGGGGATTCACCCCTCCACTTT	CASSSQGDSPLHF
TRBV15	TRBJ1-1	NA	NA	TGTGCCACCAGCATTTACCCGCCCATTGAAGCTTTCTTT	CATSIYPPIEAFF
TRBV28	TRBJ1-4	NA	NA	TGTGCCAGCAGTCCCTCCCAGGCCAGAAGAAAACTGTTTTTT	CASSPSQARRKLFF
TRBV4-2	TRBJ1-1	once	NA	TGTGCCAGCAGCCCCCAGGGGACTGAAGCTTTCTTT	CASSPQGTEAFF
TRBV7-6	TRBJ1-6	few	NA	TGTGCCAGCAGCTTAGAGGGGCATAATTCACCCCTCCACTTT	CASSLEGHNSPLHF
TRBV7-2	TRBJ2-7	NA	NA	TGTGCCAGCAGCTTATTTCCTAGGTCCGAGCAGTACTTC	CASSLFPRSEQYF
TRBV6-2/TRBV6-3	TRBJ2-7	NA	TRBD1	TGTGCCAGCAGTTATGCCGGGACAGACTACGAGCAGTACTTC	CASSYAGTDYEQYF
TRBV7-2	TRBJ1-1	NA	TRBD1	TGTGCCAGCAGTCCCGCCGAGGGCAGGGGGGACACTGAAGCTTTCTTT	CASSPAEGRGDTEAFF
TRBV10-1	TRBJ2-7	NA	NA	TGCGCCAGCAGTGAGTCGATTGGGGCAGGTGAAGAAGAGCAGTACTTC	CASSESIGAGEEEQYF
TRBV28	TRBJ1-3	few	TRBD1	TGTGCCAGCAGTGGCAGGGGGCAGGGAAACACCATATATTTT	CASSGRGQGNTIYF
TRBV6-5	TRBJ1-5	once	NA	TGTGCCAGCTGGACAATCATACATCAGCCCCAGCATTTT	CASWTIIHQPQHF
TRBV2	TRBJ1-1	NA	TRBD1	TGTGCCAGCAGTGAACAGGGGGATGAAGCTTTCTTT	CASSEQGDEAFF
TRBV7-3	TRBJ2-7	NA	TRBD2	TGTGCCAGCAGCTTACAGCCGACTAGCTATAAGGAGCAGTACTTC	CASSLQPTSYKEQYF
TRBV24-1	TRBJ2-7	NA	NA	TGTGCCACCAGTGTGGAGTTCCGCTCCTACGAGCAGTACTTC	CATSVEFRSYEQYF